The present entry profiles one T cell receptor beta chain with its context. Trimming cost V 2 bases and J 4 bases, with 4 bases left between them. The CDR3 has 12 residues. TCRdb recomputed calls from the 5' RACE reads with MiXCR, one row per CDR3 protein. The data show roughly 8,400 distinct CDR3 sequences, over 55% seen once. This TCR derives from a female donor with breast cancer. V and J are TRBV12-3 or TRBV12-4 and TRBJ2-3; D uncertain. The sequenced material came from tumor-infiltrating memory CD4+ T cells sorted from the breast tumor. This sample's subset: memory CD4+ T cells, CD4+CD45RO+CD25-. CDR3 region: CASSLMADTQYF. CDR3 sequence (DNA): TGTGCCAGCAGTTTAATGGCAGATACGCAGTATTTT.